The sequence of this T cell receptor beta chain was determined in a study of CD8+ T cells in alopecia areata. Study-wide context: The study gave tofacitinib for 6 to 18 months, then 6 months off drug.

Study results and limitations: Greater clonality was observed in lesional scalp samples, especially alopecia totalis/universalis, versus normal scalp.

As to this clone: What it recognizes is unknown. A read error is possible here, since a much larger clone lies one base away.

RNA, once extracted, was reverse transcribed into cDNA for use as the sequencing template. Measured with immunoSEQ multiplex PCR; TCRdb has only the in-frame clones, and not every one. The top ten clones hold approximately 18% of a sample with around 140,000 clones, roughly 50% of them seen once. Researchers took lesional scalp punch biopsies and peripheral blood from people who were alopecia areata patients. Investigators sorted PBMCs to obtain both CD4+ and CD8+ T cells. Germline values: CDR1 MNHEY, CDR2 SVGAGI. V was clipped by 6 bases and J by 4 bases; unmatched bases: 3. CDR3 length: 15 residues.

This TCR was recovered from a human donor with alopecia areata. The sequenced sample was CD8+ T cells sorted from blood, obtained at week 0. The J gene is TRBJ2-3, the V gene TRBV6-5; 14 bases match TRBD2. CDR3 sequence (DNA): TGTGCCAGCAGCCCGACTAGCGGGGGGGCAGATACGCAGTATTTT. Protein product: CASSPTSGGADTQYF.